This T cell receptor (beta chain) emerged from a study of T-cell memory formation after mild COVID-19 (dated by TCRdb to the early 2020s). In terms of the full investigation: TCR sequence clusters from the two donors were largely donor specific. Longitudinal TCRalpha and TCRbeta repertoire sequencing tracked T-cell clones expanding and contracting after mild COVID-19 in two donors. Two young, previously healthy adult volunteers, one female and one male, were included in the cohort.

Study-level results and caveats: Some responding clones were detected in pre-infection memory, suggesting pre-existing cross-reactive memory T cells joined the SARS-CoV-2 response. Contracting CD4+ clones were located mainly in the CM and EM memory subsets, whereas CD8+ clones were found to be enriched in EMRA. From day 15 to 85, contracting clones showed balanced CD4/CD8 phenotypes, whereas a second wave of clones that expanded from day 15 to 37 leaned towards CD4+. Only a couple of mild cases were covered by the study, and larger cohorts that include severe cases with pre-infection samples were considered necessary. Whether the second-wave clones peaking on day 37 were SARS-CoV-2 specific was not confirmed.

This clonotype was counted ten times or more. It has no known antigen specificity. It has no much larger one-base neighbor in the sample; base qualities were not kept. The CDR3 starts with the cysteine, ends with the phenylalanine, and has 17 residues. The CDR3 DNA has 51 bases and is translated from base 1. The germline V gene provides CDR1 SGHVS and CDR2 FQNEAQ. Relative to germline, V is missing 3 bases and J is missing 2 bases, with 10 bases of the junction outside any gene match. Ficoll-Paque density gradient centrifugation was used to isolate PBMCs. Sequencing relied on an Illumina NovaSeq 6000. TCRalpha and TCRbeta cDNA libraries were constructed by 5'RACE with constant-segment primers, with sample barcodes and unique molecular identifiers being introduced. RNA was extracted from every sample with Trizol reagent. The libraries were amplified in two PCR steps, and the second step added a second sample barcode and Illumina TruSeq adapters. Sequencing of the libraries was done on an Illumina NovaSeq, producing 2 x 150 bp paired-end reads. Under the source paper's analysis protocol: Demultiplexing of reads and collapsing into UMI-guided consensus sequences were performed with migec v1.2.7. Using mixcr v2.1.11, the UMI consensuses were aligned to TRA and TRB V and J templates and assembled into clonotypes. A clonotype was counted as expanded or contracted only when both edgeR and NoisET called the clonotype significant, with the noise models trained on biological replicates. For edgeR calls, the thresholds were a false discovery rate-adjusted p below 0.01 and a log2 fold-change of 1. As an exploratory analysis of dynamics, max-normalized trajectories of the 1000 most abundant clonotypes were examined with PCA combined with hierarchical clustering. The CD4 or CD8 phenotype of responding clones was assigned using the separately sequenced CD4+ and CD8+ repertoires. TCRdb reworked the public reads: Q25 trimming with fastp, MiXCR clone assembly, productive beta chains retained. Every distinct CDR3 protein forms one entry, paired with its most common genes and DNA. TCRdb's processing, not the authors', yielded these V and J calls. This sample comprises roughly 99,000 distinct CDR3 sequences, around 15% of them detected only once. The ten largest clonotypes hold about 39% of the sample.

The clonotype originates from a man aged 18-30 years who had mild COVID-19 (a few samples of this study predate the infection). The sample titles of this study are shuffled in the database, so cell type and time point are left out; the donor was told from shared clones. Sequencing was carried out using PBMCs or a T cell subset sorted from them (not recorded which). Recombination linked TRBV7-8 to TRBJ2-4; 7 bases in between match TRBD1. The DNA reads TGTGCCAGCAGCTTCCGAGACAGGGTCGGGACCAAAAACATTCAGTACTTC. This encodes CASSFRDRVGTKNIQYF.